A selection of T cell receptor beta chains follows, all from one sample in a study of T-cell reconstitution after alpha-beta-depleted transplantation in children. TCRdb reprocessed the PCR reads via MiXCR and lists one record per CDR3 protein. The data show a few hundred thousand distinct CDR3 sequences, under 15% seen once. Sequencing was performed on PBMCs, mostly from graft donor cells, taken 360 days after TCRalphabeta/CD19-depleted stem cell transplant. The origin of the receptors is a male patient under 18 who had a stem cell transplant for acute myeloid leukemia, so the T cells may come from the graft donor. Both conserved end residues are part of each CDR3.

v_gene | CDR3aa
TRBV6-5 | CASSPTGAEQFF
TRBV29-1 | CSVEERLAGGLSTDTQYF
TRBV7-9 | CASSLFASPYNEQFF
TRBV11-2 | CASSLDGLADNEQFF
TRBV7-2 | CASSLNPGTVQETQYF
TRBV28 | CASNRGTQYF
TRBV18 | CASSPPAGAKNIQYF
TRBV28 | CASSFPEREVLAFIETQYF
TRBV18 | CASSPNSKGPYEQYF
TRBV5-1 | CASSGGTTVLWAYEQYF
TRBV29-1 | CSVVTGGNSPLHF
TRBV27 | CASSPVGSGTLWADTQYF
TRBV12-5 | CASGLSLTYNEQFF
TRBV20-1 | CSALGLSEQFF
TRBV10-3 | CAISEESSGQETQYF
TRBV12-3/TRBV12-4 | CASRPQGRPQHF
TRBV20-1 | CSARPRSGRISTQYF
TRBV5-6 | CASSEIAGRNNEQFF
TRBV15 | CATSLEVGDNQPQHF
TRBV28 | CASSLRTGRGTEAFF
TRBV11-1 | CASSIDHWAGRTSGKNEQFF
TRBV6-4 | CASSPGGASGELFF
TRBV28 | CASSRGGRETQYF
TRBV10-3 | CAISKPGPDSYEQYF